This T cell receptor (beta chain) was recorded in a study of human T cells and chemical hapten exposure. About the research overall: From small differences in pooled library volume came most of the variation in per-sample TCR yields.

TCRdb itself ran the RACE reads through MiXCR, one entry per CDR3 protein. The sample holds under 200,000 distinct CDR3 sequences, 14% seen once. Study results and limitations: Donors' alopecia may make their immune response differ from healthy people's.

The time point denotes: patch test 1, 2 weeks after DPC sensitization. The sample's treatment: therapeutic diphenylcyclopropenone sensitization with weekly scalp DPC. This clonotype turned up a few times. What it binds is unknown. In germline, CDR1 is SGHTA, CDR2 FQGNSA. The CDR3 is made up of 11 amino acids. Trimming shortened V by 5 bases and J by 7 bases, and 8 bases separated the two germline ends. The source material was whole blood, sampled in connection with sensitization to the hapten diphenylcyclopropenone (DPC). This receptor was obtained from a young woman with alopecia areata. Some clones in this sample may be carry-over from other donors' samples. The rearrangement joins TRBV7-2 to TRBJ1-1; no firm D call. The CDR3 here is CASSREVEAFF. CDR3 coding DNA: TGTGCCAGCAGCCGAGAAGTTGAAGCTTTCTTT.